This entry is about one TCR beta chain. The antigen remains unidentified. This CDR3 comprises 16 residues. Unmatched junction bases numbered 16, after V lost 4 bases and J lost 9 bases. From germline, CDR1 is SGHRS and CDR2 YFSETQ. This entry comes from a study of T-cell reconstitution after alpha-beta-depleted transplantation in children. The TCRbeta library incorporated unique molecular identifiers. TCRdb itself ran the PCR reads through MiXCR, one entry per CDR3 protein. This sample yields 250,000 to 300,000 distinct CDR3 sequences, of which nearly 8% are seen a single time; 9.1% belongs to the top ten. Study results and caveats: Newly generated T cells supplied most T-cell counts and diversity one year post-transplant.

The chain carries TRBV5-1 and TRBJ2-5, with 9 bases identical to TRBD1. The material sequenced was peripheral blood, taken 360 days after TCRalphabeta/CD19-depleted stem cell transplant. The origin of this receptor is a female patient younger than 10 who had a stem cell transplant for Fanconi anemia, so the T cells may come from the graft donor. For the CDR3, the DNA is TGCGCCAGCAGCCTGAGACAGGGGGGGGTCGAGACGGCCCAGTACTTC. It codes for CASSLRQGGVETAQYF.